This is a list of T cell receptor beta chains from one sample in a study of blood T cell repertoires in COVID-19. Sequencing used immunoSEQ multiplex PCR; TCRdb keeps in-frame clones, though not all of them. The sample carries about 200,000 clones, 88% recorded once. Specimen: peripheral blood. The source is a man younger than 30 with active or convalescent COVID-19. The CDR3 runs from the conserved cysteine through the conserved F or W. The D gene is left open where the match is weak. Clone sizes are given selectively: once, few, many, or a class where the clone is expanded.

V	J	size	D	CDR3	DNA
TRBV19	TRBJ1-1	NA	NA	CASSTRRQAPEAFF	TGTGCCAGTAGTACCCGCCGACAGGCTCCTGAAGCTTTCTTT
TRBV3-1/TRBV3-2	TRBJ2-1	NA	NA	CASSPGRKREQFF	TGTGCCAGCAGCCCTGGGAGGAAACGTGAGCAGTTCTTC
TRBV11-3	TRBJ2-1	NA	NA	CASSLRLADYNEQFF	TGTGCCAGCAGCTTAAGGTTAGCGGATTACAATGAGCAGTTCTTC
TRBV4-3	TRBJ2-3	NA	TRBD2	CASSQDVVSGTTDTQYF	TGCGCCAGCAGCCAAGATGTTGTAAGCGGGACCACAGATACGCAGTATTTT
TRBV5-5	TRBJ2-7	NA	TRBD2	CASSLELASPFEQYF	TGTGCCAGCAGCTTGGAACTAGCGTCTCCCTTCGAGCAGTACTTC
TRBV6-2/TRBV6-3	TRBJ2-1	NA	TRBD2	CASSRTSRTYNEQFF	TGTGCCAGCAGTCGGACTAGCCGGACCTACAATGAGCAGTTCTTC
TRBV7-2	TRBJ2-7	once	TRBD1	CASSLATGGLSYEQYF	TGTGCCAGCAGCTTAGCAACAGGGGGCCTCTCCTACGAGCAGTACTTC
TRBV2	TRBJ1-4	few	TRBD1	CASKSTGSNEKLFF	TGTGCCAGCAAGTCGACAGGGTCGAATGAAAAACTGTTTTTT
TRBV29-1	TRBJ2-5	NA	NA	CSGRQNQETQYF	TGCAGCGGAAGACAGAACCAAGAGACCCAGTACTTC
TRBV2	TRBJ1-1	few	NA	CARAGGGNTEAFF	TGTGCCAGGGCCGGAGGTGGGAACACTGAAGCTTTCTTT
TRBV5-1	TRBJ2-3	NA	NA	CASSFYAGGTDTQYF	TGCGCCAGCAGCTTCTACGCCGGAGGCACAGATACGCAGTATTTT
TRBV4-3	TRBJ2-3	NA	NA	CASSQGVLVADTQYF	TGCGCCAGCAGCCAAGGGGTACTAGTGGCAGATACGCAGTATTTT
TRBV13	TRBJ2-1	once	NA	CASSLYQGNNEQFF	TGTGCCAGCAGCTTGTATCAGGGAAACAATGAGCAGTTCTTC
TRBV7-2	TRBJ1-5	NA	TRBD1	CASSLQGLEGQPQHF	TGTGCCAGCAGCCTACAGGGGCTCGAGGGTCAGCCCCAGCATTTT
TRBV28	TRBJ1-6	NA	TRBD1	CAGQGPNSPLHF	TGTGCCGGACAGGGGCCGAATTCACCCCTCCACTTT
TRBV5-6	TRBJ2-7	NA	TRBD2	CASSDVAGGLYEQYF	TGTGCCAGCAGCGACGTGGCGGGAGGGCTTTACGAGCAGTACTTC
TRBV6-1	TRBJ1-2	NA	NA	CASSDLTRRGYGYTF	TGTGCCAGCAGTGATTTGACCCGGCGGGGCTATGGCTACACCTTC
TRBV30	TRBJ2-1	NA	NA	CAWSGLIDEQFF	TGTGCCTGGAGTGGTCTAATCGATGAGCAGTTCTTC
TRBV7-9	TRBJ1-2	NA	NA	CASSSFDSVKAPNYGYTF	TGTGCCAGCAGCTCCTTTGACAGCGTCAAAGCTCCTAACTATGGCTACACCTTC
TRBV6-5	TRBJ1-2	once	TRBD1	CASRWTGLGYTF	TGTGCCAGCAGATGGACAGGGCTTGGCTACACCTTC
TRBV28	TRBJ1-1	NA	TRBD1	CASSASTGRITEAFF	TGTGCCAGCAGTGCATCGACAGGGCGGATTACTGAAGCTTTCTTT
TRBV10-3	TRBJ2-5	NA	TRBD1	CAISESLTGIETQYF	TGTGCCATCAGTGAGTCCTTGACAGGGATAGAGACCCAGTACTTC
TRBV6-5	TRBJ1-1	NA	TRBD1	CASSYSPGGGEAFF	TGTGCCAGCAGTTACTCTCCAGGGGGCGGTGAAGCTTTCTTT
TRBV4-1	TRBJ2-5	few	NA	CASSQALGEGVETQYF	TGCGCCAGCAGCCAAGCCCTCGGGGAGGGGGTGGAGACCCAGTACTTC
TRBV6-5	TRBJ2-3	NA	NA	CATTGGTTDTQYF	TGTGCCACCACAGGAGGGACGACAGATACGCAGTATTTT
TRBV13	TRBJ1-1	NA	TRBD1	CASSLKTGGLNTEAFF	TGTGCCAGCAGCCTGAAGACAGGGGGCCTGAACACTGAAGCTTTCTTT
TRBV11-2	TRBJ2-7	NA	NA	CASSLEWAEQYF	TGTGCCAGCAGCTTAGAATGGGCCGAGCAGTACTTC
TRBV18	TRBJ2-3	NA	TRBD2	CATLRGVTDTQYF	TGTGCCACCCTCCGGGGGGTCACAGATACGCAGTATTTT
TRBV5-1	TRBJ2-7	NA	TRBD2	CASSYSGGAYEQYF	TGCGCCAGCAGCTACAGCGGGGGGGCCTACGAGCAGTACTTC
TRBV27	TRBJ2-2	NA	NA	CASSFSGAFGGELFF	TGTGCCAGCAGTTTCTCAGGGGCGTTCGGTGGGGAGCTGTTTTTT
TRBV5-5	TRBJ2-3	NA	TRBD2	CASSSRGTSGGARLTDTQYF	TGTGCCAGCAGCTCCAGAGGGACTAGCGGGGGGGCCCGCCTCACAGATACGCAGTATTTT
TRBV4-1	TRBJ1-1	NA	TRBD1	CASSERTTGRWTEAFF	TGCGCCAGCAGCGAGAGAACGACAGGGCGCTGGACTGAAGCTTTCTTT
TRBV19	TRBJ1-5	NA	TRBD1	CASSIRRGDRVNQPQHF	TGTGCCAGTAGTATCCGTCGGGGGGACAGGGTCAATCAGCCCCAGCATTTT
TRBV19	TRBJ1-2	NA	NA	CASSIRAGNYGYTF	TGTGCCAGTAGTATCCGTGCAGGGAACTATGGCTACACCTTC
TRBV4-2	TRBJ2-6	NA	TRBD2	CASSQGISGVPGANVLTF	TGTGCCAGCAGCCAAGGGATTAGCGGGGTCCCTGGGGCCAACGTCCTGACTTTC
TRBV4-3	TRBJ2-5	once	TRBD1	CASSQLTGEQETQYF	TGCGCCAGCAGCCAACTCACAGGGGAACAAGAGACCCAGTACTTC
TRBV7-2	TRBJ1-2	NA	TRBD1	CASSLQPGQSNYGYTF	TGTGCCAGCAGCTTACAACCGGGACAGTCTAACTATGGCTACACCTTC
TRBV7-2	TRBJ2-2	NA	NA	CASSLNSESVGELFF	TGTGCCAGCAGCTTAAATAGCGAATCGGTAGGGGAGCTGTTTTTT
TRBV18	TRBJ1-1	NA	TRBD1	CASSPGTGSLGTEAFF	TGTGCCAGCTCACCGGGGACAGGGTCGTTAGGTACTGAAGCTTTCTTT
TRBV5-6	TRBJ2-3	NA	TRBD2	CASSLAGGTDTQYF	TGTGCCAGCAGCTTAGCGGGGGGGACCGATACGCAGTATTTT
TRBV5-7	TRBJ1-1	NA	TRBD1	CASSQGQTPTEAFF	TGTGCCAGCAGCCAGGGACAGACCCCCACTGAAGCTTTCTTT
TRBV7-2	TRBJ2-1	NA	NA	CASSFSLPEQFF	TGTGCCAGCAGCTTTAGTCTTCCTGAGCAGTTCTTC
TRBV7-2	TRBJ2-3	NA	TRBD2	CASSGRTSGITDTQYF	TGTGCCAGCAGCGGACGGACTAGCGGGATAACAGATACGCAGTATTTT
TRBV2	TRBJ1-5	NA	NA	CASSEAGVRQPQHF	TGTGCCAGCAGTGAAGCCGGGGTCCGACAGCCCCAGCATTTT
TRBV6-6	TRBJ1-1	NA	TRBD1	CASSATGEGTEAFF	TGTGCCAGCAGCGCGACAGGGGAGGGGACTGAAGCTTTCTTT
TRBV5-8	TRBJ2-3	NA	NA	CASSLDDGYGVTVTDTQYF	TGTGCCAGCAGCTTGGACGACGGGTACGGAGTTACTGTCACAGATACGCAGTATTTT
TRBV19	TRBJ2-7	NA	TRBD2	CASSAPLGTSGSGAYEQYF	TGTGCCAGTAGTGCGCCCCTTGGGACTAGCGGGAGTGGGGCCTACGAGCAGTACTTC
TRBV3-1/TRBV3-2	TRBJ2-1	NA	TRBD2	CASSQDPLAGVYNEQFF	TGTGCCAGCAGCCAAGATCCCCTAGCGGGAGTTTACAATGAGCAGTTCTTC
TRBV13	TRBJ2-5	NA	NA	CASSPGLALGTQYF	TGTGCCAGCTCCCCCGGGCTAGCGCTCGGGACCCAGTACTTC
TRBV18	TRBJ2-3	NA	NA	CASSPNRVGDTQYF	TGTGCCAGCTCACCGAACAGGGTGGGAGATACGCAGTATTTT
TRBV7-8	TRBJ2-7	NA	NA	CASSLVQGIEQYF	TGTGCCAGCAGCTTAGTACAGGGCATCGAGCAGTACTTC